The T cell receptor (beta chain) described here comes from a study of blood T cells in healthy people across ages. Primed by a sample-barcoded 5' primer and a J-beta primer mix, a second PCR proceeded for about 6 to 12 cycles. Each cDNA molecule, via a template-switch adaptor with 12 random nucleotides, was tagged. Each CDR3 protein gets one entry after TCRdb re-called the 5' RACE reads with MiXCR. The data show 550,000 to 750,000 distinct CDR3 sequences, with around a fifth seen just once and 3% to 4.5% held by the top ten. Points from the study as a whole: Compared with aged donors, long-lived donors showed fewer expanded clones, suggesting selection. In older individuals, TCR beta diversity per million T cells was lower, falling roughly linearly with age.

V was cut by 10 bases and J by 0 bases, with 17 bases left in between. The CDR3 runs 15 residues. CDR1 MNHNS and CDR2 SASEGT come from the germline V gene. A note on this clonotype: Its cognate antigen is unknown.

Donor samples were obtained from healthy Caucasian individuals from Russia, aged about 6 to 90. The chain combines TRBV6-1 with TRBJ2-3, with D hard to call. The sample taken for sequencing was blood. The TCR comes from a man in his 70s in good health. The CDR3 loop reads CATAKSRTSTDTQYF. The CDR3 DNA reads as TGTGCCACTGCAAAGAGCAGAACTAGCACAGATACGCAGTATTTT.